A single sample is the source of the 7 T cell receptor beta chains below, sequenced in a study of T-cell reconstitution after alpha-beta-depleted transplantation in children. Unique molecular identifiers were incorporated into the prepared TCRbeta library. TCRdb re-called the PCR reads through MiXCR, storing one row per CDR3 protein. The table has 500,000 to 600,000 distinct CDR3 sequences, more than 20% seen once. The sample was PBMCs, taken before TCRalphabeta/CD19-depleted stem cell transplant. The receptors derive from a boy younger than two with Wiskott-Aldrich syndrome, due to receive a stem cell transplant.

The V call is TRBV12-3 or TRBV12-4, the J call TRBJ2-2, with D possibly matching TRBD2 (6 bases). Trimming shortened V by 8 bases and J by 5 bases, and 18 bases separated the two germline ends. This CDR3 region has 15 residues. The CDR3 region has the DNA TGTGCCAGCCGGGGGTTGGCGGGGCAGACCGGGGAGCTGTTTTTT. Its protein is CASRGLAGQTGELFF.

This chain joins TRBV5-1 and TRBJ2-1, with TRBD1 as a possible D gene (6 bases). Germline V gene lookup returns CDR1 SGHRS and CDR2 YFSETQ. The ends were cut back, 4 bases at V and 6 bases at J, with 20 bases in the middle. This CDR3 spans 16 amino acids. The CDR3 is CASSGIRDKGSNEQFF. CDR3 coding DNA: TGCGCCAGCAGCGGAATCCGGGACAAAGGGTCCAATGAGCAGTTCTTC.

This clonotype was found once. The chain joins TRBV28 to TRBJ2-7; D perhaps matches TRBD2 (6 bases). Deletions cut 2 bases from V and 4 bases from J, with 15 bases between. Germline CDR1 is MDHEN and CDR2 is SYDVKM. This CDR3 contains 15 residues. CDR3 loop: CASSLAGKLKYEQYF. For the CDR3, the DNA is TGTGCCAGCAGTTTAGCGGGAAAGCTGAAGTACGAGCAGTACTTC.

The chain is built from TRBV5-1 and TRBJ2-5; weak D call: TRBD1 (6 bases). Trimming removed 6 bases at V and 5 bases at J, with 17 bases between. The germline V gene has CDR1 SGHRS and CDR2 YFSETQ. CDR3 length: 14 residues. CDR3: CASKRNRVGETQYF. CDR3 nucleotide sequence: TGCGCCAGCAAGAGGAACAGGGTGGGCGAGACCCAGTACTTC. The variable domain in full, with the rest retrieved from reference TRBV5-1 and TRBJ2-5, is KAGVTQTPRYLIKTRGQQVTLSCSPISGHRSVSWYQQTPGQGLQFLFEYFSETQRNKGNFPGRFSGRQFSNSRSEMNVSTLELGDSALYLCASKRNRVGETQYFGPGTRLLVL.

This clonotype occurred a few times. The chain employs TRBV5-1 and TRBJ2-7, with TRBD2 matching over 7 bases. CDR3 size: 15 residues. Trimming at V came to 4 bases and at J to 0 bases, leaving 7 bases not matched to a gene. Germline values: CDR1 SGHRS, CDR2 YFSETQ. The CDR3 DNA follows: TGCGCCAGCAGCGGATCGGGACTAACCTCCTACGAGCAGTACTTC. It encodes CASSGSGLTSYEQYF. The full variable domain, in which reference TRBV5-1 and TRBJ2-7 provide the parts outside the CDR3, is KAGVTQTPRYLIKTRGQQVTLSCSPISGHRSVSWYQQTPGQGLQFLFEYFSETQRNKGNFPGRFSGRQFSNSRSEMNVSTLELGDSALYLCASSGSGLTSYEQYFGPGTRLTVT.

This clonotype was picked up a small number of times. V gene TRBV27 combines with J gene TRBJ2-4; the D is unclear. V dropped 3 bases and J dropped 8 bases, with 2 bases sitting between them. CDR1 and CDR2 (germline): MNHEY, SMNVEV (reference sequence). This CDR3 has 10 residues. The CDR3 sequence is CASSLYIQYF. DNA for the CDR3: TGTGCCAGCAGTTTGTACATTCAGTACTTC.

This sequence joins TRBV30 and TRBJ1-4; D gene unclear. Trimming shortened V by 2 bases and J by 7 bases, and 11 bases separated the two germline ends. From germline, CDR1 is GTSNPN and CDR2 SVGIG (reference sequence). CDR3 length: 13 residues. CDR3 nucleotide sequence: TGTGCCTGGAGTAGAGGGAGAGTTGAAAAACTGTTTTTT. Its translation is CAWSRGRVEKLFF.